The 20 T cell receptor beta chains below all came from one sample that was sequenced in a study of blood T cells in healthy people across ages. Using a J-beta primer mix together with a sample-barcoded 5' primer, a second PCR was run for roughly 7 to 11 cycles. TCRdb passed the 5' RACE reads through MiXCR, listing each CDR3 protein once. The table shows about a million distinct CDR3 sequences, with just over 50% occurring only once. Sequences were obtained from blood. These receptors came from a woman aged 55-69 years in good health.

This clonotype occurred a few times. This rearrangement joins TRBV12-3 or TRBV12-4 to TRBJ1-2; D might be TRBD1 (5 bases). The CDR3 has 12 amino acids. The V end was cut by 3 bases, the J end by 8 bases, with 10 bases between. CDR3 coding DNA: TGTGCCAGCAGTTTGACAGTAGCCGGCTACACCTTC. This encodes CASSLTVAGYTF.

The chain carries TRBV5-4 and TRBJ2-7; 7 bases map to TRBD1. The CDR3 totals 12 residues. Germline CDR1 reads SGHNT; CDR2 reads YYREEE (reference sequence). The J segment lost 5 bases and the V segment lost 4 bases, leaving 3 bases of the junction unmatched. This CDR3 is CASSTGVDEQYF. Written as DNA, the CDR3 is TGTGCCAGCAGCACAGGGGTGGACGAGCAGTACTTC.

This clonotype has just a few counts. The chain combines TRBV29-1 with TRBJ1-2; no firm D call. The germline gives CDR1 SQVTM, CDR2 ANQGSEA. This CDR3 is built from 8 residues. V was pared by 2 bases and J by 9 bases, with 1 base between. CDR3 loop: CSVESYTF. CDR3 DNA sequence: TGCAGCGTTGAAAGCTACACCTTC. The full variable domain, its missing parts supplied by reference TRBV29-1 and TRBJ1-2, is SAVISQKPSRDICQRGTSLTIQCQVDSQVTMMFWYRQQPGQSLTLIATANQGSEATYESGFVIDKFPISRPNLTFSTLTVSNMSPEDSSIYLCSVESYTFGSGTRLTVV.

This rearrangement joins TRBV4-2 to TRBJ1-4; 8 bases map to TRBD1. The CDR3 length is 19 residues. Germline V gives CDR1 LGHNA, CDR2 YNFKEQ. J was trimmed by 4 bases and V by 2 bases; bases with no gene match: 15. The CDR3 protein is CASSQFSGGRGLDNEKLFF. For the CDR3, the DNA is TGTGCCAGCAGCCAATTTTCCGGGGGCAGGGGGCTTGATAATGAAAAACTGTTTTTT.

J is TRBJ2-1 and V is TRBV29-1, with 7 bases matching TRBD2. Trimming took 7 bases from V and 2 from J; bases not matched to a gene: 8. CDR3 length: 14 amino acids. The germline V gene has CDR1 SQVTM and CDR2 ANQGSEA. The CDR3 reads CSALRSGAYNEQFF. The DNA of the CDR3 is TGCAGCGCCCTACGAAGCGGGGCCTACAATGAGCAGTTCTTC.

The chain joins TRBV20-1 to TRBJ1-5; 9 bases are shared with TRBD1. The CDR3 loop spans 14 amino acids. Germline CDR1 DFQATT, CDR2 SNEGSKA (reference sequence). Losses at the gene ends were 6 bases for V and 4 bases for J; bases not matched to a gene: 7. DNA of the CDR3: TGCAGTGCAGTGGACAGGGGACCGAATCAGCCCCAGCATTTT. This encodes CSAVDRGPNQPQHF.

The chain joins TRBV7-6 to TRBJ2-1; 9 bases agree with TRBD1. This CDR3 has 14 amino acids. Germline loops: CDR1 SGHVS, CDR2 FNYEAQ. The ends lost 6 bases at V and 11 bases at J; junction bases unmatched: 11. The CDR3 DNA reads TGTGCCAGCAGTCAAGGGACAGGGCCTACAAAGCAGTTCTTC. Encoded protein: CASSQGTGPTKQFF.

Comment on this clonotype: A read error may account for a junction end that differs from germline. This sequence joins TRBV20-1 and TRBJ2-7; 7 bases are shared with TRBD1. Germline lookup yields CDR1 DFQATT and CDR2 SNEGSKA (reference sequence). The CDR3 contains 13 residues. The CDR3 spells CSAIPDRAYERYF. CDR3 DNA: TGCAGTGCTATCCCTGACAGGGCCTACGAGCGGTACTTC.

In DNA, the CDR3 is TGTGCCAGCAGTACATTGGGACTAGCGGGACCGAATGAGCAGTTCTTC. It is translated as CASSTLGLAGPNEQFF. This chain uses TRBV28 with TRBJ2-1; 13 nucleotides line up with TRBD2. The V and J ends lost 5 bases and 7 bases, in that order; junction bases with no gene match: 8. CDR1 and CDR2 (germline): MDHEN, SYDVKM. This CDR3 comprises 16 residues.

A few counts support this clonotype. The chain combines TRBV2 with TRBJ2-3; TRBD1 is a possible D gene (6 bases). The V gene's germline CDR1 is SNHLY and CDR2 FYNNEI. The V end lost 4 bases, the J end lost 1 base, and 12 bases lay between the germline ends. The CDR3 totals 15 residues. The CDR3 DNA reads TGTGCCAGCAGTGCCCTCAGGGGAGGCACAGATACGCAGTATTTT. This sequence encodes CASSALRGGTDTQYF. The full variable domain, rest sourced from reference TRBV2 and TRBJ2-3, is EPEVTQTPSHQVTQMGQEVILRCVPISNHLYFYWYRQILGQKVEFLVSFYNNEISEKSEIFDDQFSVERPDGSNFTLKIRSTKLEDSAMYFCASSALRGGTDTQYFGPGTRLTVL.

The CDR3 loop reads CSARISGNTQYF. The CDR3 coding sequence is TGCAGTGCTAGAATTAGCGGTAATACGCAGTATTTT. The rearrangement uses TRBV20-1 and TRBJ2-3, with D possibly TRBD2 on 6 matching bases. In germline, CDR1 is DFQATT, CDR2 SNEGSKA (reference sequence). The CDR3 extends over 12 amino acids. The germline V and J ends were trimmed by 2 bases and 7 bases, with 10 bases remaining between them.

Regarding this clonotype: This clone may be a read error of a much larger clone one base away. The chain recombines TRBV29-1 with TRBJ2-7, with TRBD2 identical over 8 bases. V shed 4 bases and J 4 bases; nucleotides not matched to a gene: 3. This CDR3 is 12 amino acids long. Germline V gives CDR1 SQVTM, CDR2 ANQGSEA. The CDR3 region has the DNA TGCAGCGTTGGAGCGGGAGAGTACGAGCAGTACTTC. Protein sequence: CSVGAGEYEQYF.

The chain recombines TRBV12-3 or TRBV12-4 with TRBJ1-5; D uncertain. This CDR3 is 13 amino acids long. V was trimmed by 1 base and J by 7 bases, leaving 8 bases between them. The CDR3 reads CASSLGGEQPQHF. In DNA form, the CDR3 reads TGTGCCAGCAGTTTAGGGGGAGAGCAGCCCCAGCATTTT.

This clonotype has a handful of counts. CDR3 DNA: TGCAGCGTTGTGGGACTAGCGAACAATGAGCAGTACTTC. This codes for CSVVGLANNEQYF. The V call is TRBV29-1, the J call TRBJ2-7, with TRBD2 identical over 10 bases. The CDR3 has 13 residues. CDR1 and CDR2 from the germline V gene are SQVTM and ANQGSEA. J lost 7 bases, V lost 4 bases, and 7 bases had no gene match.

The CDR3, as DNA: TGCAGTCCGAAGGGGGGGCTGGATAATTCACCCCTCCACTTT. It encodes CSPKGGLDNSPLHF. The chain links TRBV29-1 to TRBJ1-6; D might be TRBD1 (6 bases). The V gene's germline CDR1 is SQVTM and CDR2 ANQGSEA. The CDR3 is 14 amino acids.

The V call is TRBV18, the J call TRBJ2-4; D ambiguous. The J call may not be correct, given that the DNA end is closer to TRBJ2-5. CDR3 size: 12 residues. CDR1 and CDR2 (germline): KGHSH, LQKENI. The CDR3, as DNA: TGTGCCAGCTCAACGATGGGAGAGACCCAGTACTTC. This codes for CASSTMGETQYF.

This chain uses TRBV6-2 or TRBV6-3 with TRBJ1-2, with a weak D call TRBD1 (5 bases). CDR3 length equals 15 residues. V gave up 5 bases and J gave up 6 bases, with 19 bases separating them. Germline CDR1 and CDR2: MNHEY and SVGEGT. CDR3 in DNA: TGTGCCAGCAGTCAACCGGGACGCAGCCAGCATGGCTACACCTTC. Translation: CASSQPGRSQHGYTF.

About this clonotype itself: One end of the junction does not line up with germline, which may come from a read error. The gene calls are TRBV20-1 and TRBJ2-1; 10 nucleotides agree with TRBD2. Germline CDR1 DFQATT, CDR2 SNEGSKA (reference sequence). The CDR3 is 15 residues long. The CDR3 DNA reads TGCAATGCTAAATGGAGCGGGAGGGCCTACAATGAGCAGTTCTTC. It translates to CNAKWSGRAYNEQFF.

This clonotype was recorded only once. This chain connects TRBV3-1 to TRBJ2-5, with D possibly matching TRBD2 (6 bases). Germline-derived CDR1 and CDR2 are LGHDT and YNNKEL (reference sequence). The CDR3 sequence is 15 residues long. Deletions cut 5 bases from V and 2 bases from J, with 15 bases between. Here the CDR3 DNA reads TGTGCCAGCAGCGCACCGGGACTGAGGCAAGAGACCCAGTACTTC. It translates to CASSAPGLRQETQYF.

The chain uses TRBV7-2 and TRBJ2-5, with 10 bases lining up with TRBD2. V gave up 4 bases and J gave up 5 bases; unmatched junction bases: 13. The length of the CDR3 is 17 residues. Germline V gene lookup returns CDR1 SGHTA and CDR2 FQGNSA. CDR3 protein: CASSSRAGGRWGETQYF. The CDR3 DNA is TGTGCCAGCAGCTCTAGAGCGGGAGGGCGTTGGGGGGAGACCCAGTACTTC.